This T cell receptor (beta chain) is drawn from a study of blood T cell repertoires in COVID-19. At the level of the study: Whether acute or convalescent, the COVID-19 samples came from the United States, Italy and Spain. Sources were T cells, B-cell-depleted T cells, or PBMCs; the material itself was cDNA or gDNA.

Original processing notes: The authors estimated nucleated cell counts from reference gene primer amplification. Data came from immunoSEQ multiplex PCR; TCRdb stores just in-frame clones and leaves some out. That table gives V, J and clone size, and the DNA gave D and trimming. The table has around 700,000 clones, around 90% seen once. This clone occurred a few times. V was pared by 0 bases and J by 4 bases, with 15 bases between. Germline V lookup: CDR1 MGHRA, CDR2 YSYEKL. The CDR3 runs 17 residues. The receptor was isolated from a woman under 30 with acute or convalescent COVID-19. V is TRBV4-1 and J is TRBJ1-4; unclear D gene. The sample comprised peripheral blood. CDR3 in DNA: TGCGCCAGCAGCCAAGAGCCCACAGTTTTACTTAATGAAAAACTGTTTTTT. Protein: CASSQEPTVLLNEKLFF.